The clone carrying this TCR beta chain was counted ten times or more. The data stem from a study of identical twins. TCRdb reprocessed the 5' RACE reads with MiXCR, giving one entry per CDR3 protein. The data hold about 660,000 distinct CDR3 sequences, with 8.6% observed a single time. Germline V gene lookup returns CDR1 SGHRS and CDR2 YFSETQ. Trimming pared 5 bases from V and 2 bases from J, leaving 10 bases between. The CDR3 runs to 13 residues. The sample also formed part of further work on yellow fever vaccine responses in identical twins.

The sequenced sample consisted of PBMCs. The chain employs TRBV5-1 and TRBJ2-5; no clear D. The sequence came from a woman between 18 and 29 years old in good health. The CDR3 protein is CASRRGDQETQYF. The CDR3, as DNA: TGCGCCAGCAGGAGAGGAGATCAAGAGACCCAGTACTTC.